The 24 T cell receptor beta chains below come from one sample, sequenced in a study of identical twins. TCRdb recomputed calls from the 5' RACE reads with MiXCR, one row per CDR3 protein. The repertoire holds 400,000 to 500,000 distinct CDR3 sequences, with roughly an eighth as singletons. The sample was also reused in another study, on yellow fever vaccine responses in identical twins.

Sequences were obtained from CD4+ T cells sorted from blood. Receptors originate from a woman aged 18 to 35 in good health.

V and J are TRBV7-9 and TRBJ2-4; TRBD1 might be the D (7 bases). Germline CDR1 reads SEHNR; CDR2 reads FQNEAQ (reference sequence). The V and J ends lost 7 bases and 3 bases respectively, with 16 bases between them. This CDR3 is 15 amino acids long. For the CDR3, the DNA is TGTGCCAGCATCCAGGGGGGAGGTGGCAAAAACATTCAGTACTTC. The encoded protein is CASIQGGGGKNIQYF.

The chain joins TRBV5-1 to TRBJ2-1; D is possibly TRBD1 (6 bases). Germline loops: CDR1 SGHRS, CDR2 YFSETQ. The V end lost 1 base, the J end lost 8 bases, and 22 bases lay between the germline ends. The CDR3 extends over 17 amino acids. CDR3 bases: TGCGCCAGCAGCTTGCCTTTACAGGGATTTCCTTTGGATGAGCAGTTCTTC. Protein sequence: CASSLPLQGFPLDEQFF. The entire variable domain, with the rest obtained from reference TRBV5-1 and TRBJ2-1, is as follows: KAGVTQTPRYLIKTRGQQVTLSCSPISGHRSVSWYQQTPGQGLQFLFEYFSETQRNKGNFPGRFSGRQFSNSRSEMNVSTLELGDSALYLCASSLPLQGFPLDEQFFGPGTRLTVL.

This clonotype was observed a handful of times. The chain employs TRBV5-1 and TRBJ2-7, with 9 bases aligning to TRBD1. In germline, CDR1 is SGHRS, CDR2 YFSETQ. This CDR3 is built from 16 residues. The V and J ends lost 4 bases and 5 bases, in that order; junction bases with no gene match: 13. The CDR3 region has the DNA TGCGCCAGCAGCGCAGGACCCCGGGACAGGGCCAACGAGCAGTACTTC. Translating it yields CASSAGPRDRANEQYF.

This clonotype was observed a handful of times. V usage is TRBV4-3 and J usage is TRBJ2-1; TRBD2 matches at 9 bases. The CDR3 is 18 amino acids. The V gene end was trimmed by 0 bases and the J gene end by 8 bases; junction bases not matched to a gene: 14. The germline V gene has CDR1 LGHNA and CDR2 YSLEER. The CDR3 nucleotides read TGCGCCAGCAGCCAAGATCCGACTAGCGGCACAGGAGGAGATGAGCAGTTCTTC. The encoded protein is CASSQDPTSGTGGDEQFF.

This clonotype showed up just a few times. The chain joins TRBV6-1 to TRBJ2-1; 14 bases fit TRBD2. Germline V gives CDR1 MNHNS, CDR2 SASEGT. V was pared by 7 bases and J by 6 bases, with 5 bases of the junction left unmatched. The CDR3 length is 15 residues. The CDR3 bases are TGTGCCAGCAAGGGGACTAGCGGGAGAGTCAATGAGCAGTTCTTC. Translation: CASKGTSGRVNEQFF.

This clonotype was counted many times. The rearrangement joins TRBV5-5 to TRBJ1-1; 9 bases are shared with TRBD1. V lost 0 bases, J lost 4 bases, and 4 bases stayed unmatched. CDR1 SGHKS and CDR2 YYEKEE come from the germline V gene (reference sequence). The CDR3 length is 15 residues. This CDR3 reads CASSLAVTGGTEAFF. DNA for the CDR3: TGTGCCAGCAGCTTGGCCGTGACAGGGGGCACTGAAGCTTTCTTT. Looking up the rest from reference TRBV5-5 and TRBJ1-1 gives the full variable domain: DAGVTQSPTHLIKTRGQQVTLRCSPISGHKSVSWYQQVLGQGPQFIFQYYEKEERGRGNFPDRFSARQFPNYSSELNVNALLLGDSALYLCASSLAVTGGTEAFFGQGTRLTVV.

This clonotype appeared once. The J gene is TRBJ2-3, the V gene TRBV19, with D possibly being TRBD1 or TRBD2 (5 bases each). CDR1 LNHDA and CDR2 SQIVND come from the germline V gene (reference sequence). This CDR3 is 14 amino acids long. Trimming left V 3 bases short and J 5 bases short, with 12 bases between. The CDR3 coding sequence is TGTGCCAGTAGTATTGGGACGGTAGGAGATACGCAGTATTTT. Protein: CASSIGTVGDTQYF. The full variable domain, with the rest looked up from reference TRBV19 and TRBJ2-3, is DGGITQSPKYLFRKEGQNVTLSCEQNLNHDAMYWYRQDPGQGLRLIYYSQIVNDFQKGDIAEGYSVSREKKESFPLTVTSAQKNPTAFYLCASSIGTVGDTQYFGPGTRLTVL.

Ten or more counts support this clonotype. The chain employs TRBV7-2 and TRBJ2-3; D gene ambiguous. The CDR3 length is 16 residues. Germline CDR1 is SGHTA and CDR2 is FQGNSA. Trimming took off 1 base at V and 2 bases at J, with 13 bases between the two ends. CDR3 sequence: CASSLGSAGTTDTQYF. For the CDR3, the DNA is TGTGCCAGCAGCTTAGGTTCGGCAGGTACCACAGATACGCAGTATTTT. Filled out from reference TRBV7-2 and TRBJ2-3, the complete variable domain reads GAGVSQSPSNKVTEKGKDVELRCDPISGHTALYWYRQSLGQGLEFLIYFQGNSAPDKSGLPSDRFSAERTGGSVSTLTIQRTQQEDSAVYLCASSLGSAGTTDTQYFGPGTRLTVL.

V usage is TRBV7-2 and J usage is TRBJ2-7; possibly TRBD2 for D (6 bases). The V and J ends lost 5 bases and 3 bases respectively, with 14 bases between them. The CDR3 covers 14 residues. Germline lookup yields CDR1 SGHTA and CDR2 FQGNSA. CDR3 protein: CASSHSPGLYEQYF. The CDR3 bases are TGTGCCAGCAGCCATTCCCCGGGACTCTACGAGCAGTACTTC.

This chain joins TRBV5-6 and TRBJ2-2; no firm D call. The CDR3 totals 14 residues. The germline V gene encodes CDR1 SGHDT and CDR2 YYEEEE. Trimming pared 0 bases from V and 9 bases from J, leaving 12 bases between. The CDR3 DNA follows: TGTGCCAGCAGCTTGGGGGATAGGATCAGGGAGCTGTTTTTT. Translated, it gives CASSLGDRIRELFF. Together with reference TRBV5-6 and TRBJ2-2, the CDR3 gives the full variable domain: DAGVTQSPTHLIKTRGQQVTLRCSPKSGHDTVSWYQQALGQGPQFIFQYYEEEERQRGNFPDRFSGHQFPNYSSELNVNALLLGDSALYLCASSLGDRIRELFFGEGSRLTVL.

The rearrangement joins TRBV15 to TRBJ2-5; D might be TRBD1 or TRBD2, each matching 5 bases. The CDR3 loop spans 17 amino acids. CDR1 is LNHNV and CDR2 is YYDKDF in the germline V gene (reference sequence). With 2 bases removed from V and 5 bases from J, the gap between germline ends came to 21 bases. CDR3 loop: CATSRTGAALSGETQYF. The CDR3 region has the DNA TGTGCCACCAGCAGAACCGGGGCGGCACTATCTGGGGAGACCCAGTACTTC.

This clonotype came up a few times. V is TRBV7-9 and J is TRBJ1-1; no definite D call. Germline V gives CDR1 SEHNR, CDR2 FQNEAQ (reference sequence). The CDR3 consists of 13 residues. Trimming left V 0 bases short and J 4 bases short, with 6 bases between. The CDR3 DNA follows: TGTGCCAGCAGCTTAGCGATAACCACTGAAGCTTTCTTT. It specifies CASSLAITTEAFF. The variable domain in full, with the rest retrieved from reference TRBV7-9 and TRBJ1-1, is DTGVSQNPRHKITKRGQNVTFRCDPISEHNRLYWYRQTLGQGPEFLTYFQNEAQLEKSRLLSDRFSAERPKGSFSTLEIQRTEQGDSAMYLCASSLAITTEAFFGQGTRLTVV.

There are a few counts of this clonotype. V usage is TRBV20-1 and J usage is TRBJ2-7, with 7 positions matching TRBD2. CDR1 is DFQATT, CDR2 SNEGSKA, per germline (reference sequence). Trimming took 6 bases from V and 2 from J; bases not matched to a gene: 7. The CDR3 runs to 13 residues. DNA for the CDR3: TGCAGTGCGCCTACTAGCGCCGCCTACGAGCAGTACTTC. Encoded protein: CSAPTSAAYEQYF.

The table lists this clonotype with a few counts. V gene TRBV27 combines with J gene TRBJ2-5; 12 bases align to TRBD2. Germline-derived CDR1 and CDR2 are MNHEY and SMNVEV (reference sequence). Trimming took 9 bases from V and 4 from J; bases not matched to a gene: 12. The CDR3 runs 16 residues. The CDR3 nucleotides are TGTGCCAGTCGACTAGCGGGAGCGCTCCGGGGAGAGACCCAGTACTTC. Translating it yields CASRLAGALRGETQYF.

The chain carries TRBV29-1 and TRBJ2-7; TRBD2 aligns across 12 bases. The V gene end was trimmed by 7 bases and the J gene end by 7 bases; junction bases not matched to a gene: 8. The CDR3 loop spans 13 amino acids. Germline V gene sequence: CDR1 SQVTM, CDR2 ANQGSEA. Here the CDR3 DNA reads TGCAGCGCCGGGACTAGCGGGCCGGGGGAGCAGTACTTC. It yields the protein CSAGTSGPGEQYF.

There are a few counts of this clonotype. This chain uses TRBV10-3 with TRBJ2-3, with D hard to call. V was clipped by 10 bases and J by 0 bases, with 14 bases between them. Looked up from germline, CDR1 is ENHRY and CDR2 is SYGVKD. The CDR3 spans 14 residues. CDR3 region: CASAITSSTDTQYF. Here the CDR3 DNA reads TGTGCCAGCGCAATTACTTCTAGCACAGATACGCAGTATTTT.

Ten or more counts support this clonotype. The chain employs TRBV29-1 and TRBJ2-3; the match to TRBD2 covers 9 bases. Trimming at V came to 4 bases and at J to 8 bases, leaving 13 bases not matched to a gene. Germline CDR1 is SQVTM and CDR2 is ANQGSEA. CDR3 length: 15 residues. The CDR3 protein is CSVATSGRSFGTQYF. The CDR3 DNA is TGCAGCGTTGCCACTAGCGGGCGATCTTTTGGTACGCAGTATTTT.

V gene TRBV6-5 combines with J gene TRBJ2-7; D gene ambiguous. Germline loops: CDR1 MNHEY, CDR2 SVGAGI. The CDR3 loop spans 13 amino acids. V was clipped by 2 bases and J by 7 bases, with 12 bases between them. The CDR3 DNA sequence: TGTGCCAGCAGTTACCTTGGTGTGGGGGAGCAGTACTTC. As protein: CASSYLGVGEQYF.

There are a few counts of this clonotype. J is TRBJ1-4 and V is TRBV2, with a possible D match to TRBD1 (6 bases). From germline, CDR1 is SNHLY and CDR2 FYNNEI. CDR3 length: 13 amino acids. V lost 7 bases and J lost 8, with 14 bases in between. The CDR3: CASKDQGREKLFF. The CDR3 DNA is TGTGCCAGCAAAGACCAGGGGAGGGAAAAACTGTTTTTT.

The chain joins TRBV11-2 to TRBJ2-1; TRBD1 is a possible D gene (5 bases). V lost 5 bases and J lost 4, with 30 bases in between. Germline lookup yields CDR1 SGHAT and CDR2 FQNNGV. The CDR3 extends over 20 amino acids. The CDR3, as DNA: TGTGCCAGCAGCCGATTAGGGGCCCAGGGCTCCCCACCCTCTTACAATGAGCAGTTCTTC. Its translation: CASSRLGAQGSPPSYNEQFF.

V is TRBV20-1 and J is TRBJ1-1; 12 bases fit TRBD1. CDR3 length equals 17 residues. Germline V gives CDR1 DFQATT, CDR2 SNEGSKA (reference sequence). Trimming removed 6 bases from V and 0 bases from J; junction bases left unmatched: 11. DNA for the CDR3: TGCAGTGCGGGGGGACAGGGGGCCCTCGGGGTGAACACTGAAGCTTTCTTT. Translated, it gives CSAGGQGALGVNTEAFF.

This clonotype occurred many times. The rearrangement joins TRBV7-3 to TRBJ2-4, with 8 bases aligning to TRBD1. CDR1 and CDR2 (germline): SGHTA, FQGTGA. This CDR3 has 15 amino acids. Unmatched junction bases numbered 9, after V lost 5 bases and J lost 6 bases. This chain's CDR3 is CASSPGYGQGNIQYF. CDR3 DNA: TGTGCCAGCAGCCCGGGATACGGACAGGGAAACATTCAGTACTTC.

This clonotype occurred many times. V and J are TRBV28 and TRBJ1-5, with D hard to call. The CDR3 totals 14 residues. The V gene lost 3 bases and the J gene lost 0 bases, with 6 bases spanning the gap. The germline V gene encodes CDR1 MDHEN and CDR2 SYDVKM. The CDR3 coding sequence is TGTGCCAGCAGTTTTCCAACTAGCAATCAGCCCCAGCATTTT. This gives the protein CASSFPTSNQPQHF. Combining the CDR3 with reference TRBV28 and TRBJ1-5 gives the whole variable domain DVKVTQSSRYLVKRTGEKVFLECVQDMDHENMFWYRQDPGLGLRLIYFSYDVKMKEKGDIPEGYSVSREKKERFSLILESASTNQTSMYLCASSFPTSNQPQHFGDGTRLSIL.

There are a few counts of this clonotype. This chain joins TRBV15 and TRBJ2-1; 9 nucleotides align to TRBD2. CDR1 and CDR2 (germline): LNHNV, YYDKDF (reference sequence). The V segment lost 0 bases and the J segment 4 bases; nucleotides outside the gene matches: 7. The length of the CDR3 is 17 residues. CDR3 DNA: TGTGCCACCAGCAGAGATTTGAATAGCGGGAGATACAATGAGCAGTTCTTC. Encoded protein: CATSRDLNSGRYNEQFF.